The 4 T cell receptor beta chains below all came from one sample that was sequenced in a study of lymphopenia after photon versus proton radiotherapy. The assay was immunoSEQ multiplex PCR, and TCRdb's table has in-frame clones only and misses some. The repertoire consists of about 30,000 clones, with about 94% occurring once and the leading ten covering about 0.66%. The sample was peripheral blood, taken from a patient treated with photon-based radiotherapy. All receptors derive from a woman aged 45-60 years with cholangiocarcinoma.

This sequence joins TRBV18 and TRBJ1-1, with D hard to call. Germline loops: CDR1 KGHSH, CDR2 LQKENI. The ends were cut back, 2 bases at V and 4 bases at J, with 8 bases in the middle. This CDR3 region has 13 residues. CDR3 sequence reads: CASSPTEGTEAFF. The DNA of the CDR3 is TGTGCCAGCTCACCAACCGAAGGCACTGAAGCTTTCTTT.

This clone showed up just a few times. The rearrangement uses TRBV7-2 and TRBJ2-1; D is possibly TRBD1 or TRBD2 (6 bases each). Between the trimmed V and J ends, which lost 6 bases and 3 bases, there was a span of 9 bases. The germline gives CDR1 SGHTA, CDR2 FQGNSA. The CDR3 runs to 13 residues. The CDR3 here is CASRGGLYNEQFF. DNA of the CDR3: TGTGCCAGCAGGGGGGGCCTCTACAATGAGCAGTTCTTC.

The J gene is TRBJ2-7, the V gene TRBV18; 7 bases are a match to TRBD1. V dropped 5 bases and J dropped 0; count of bases not matched to a gene: 4. CDR3 length: 14 residues. Germline V gene data show CDR1 as KGHSH and CDR2 as LQKENI. CDR3 sequence: CASSEDRSSYEQYF. The CDR3, as DNA: TGTGCCAGCTCAGAGGACAGGAGCTCCTACGAGCAGTACTTC.

The chain links TRBV7-9 to TRBJ2-2; 9 bases line up with TRBD2. In germline, CDR1 is SEHNR, CDR2 FQNEAQ (reference sequence). Trimming removed 6 bases from V and 15 bases from J; junction bases left unmatched: 8. This CDR3 is built from 12 residues. Here the CDR3 reads CASRPAGGMMFF. The CDR3 DNA follows: TGTGCCAGCAGACCCGCGGGGGGGATGATGTTTTTT. Filled out from reference TRBV7-9 and TRBJ2-2, the complete variable domain reads DTGVSQNPRHKITKRGQNVTFRCDPISEHNRLYWYRQTLGQGPEFLTYFQNEAQLEKSRLLSDRFSAERPKGSFSTLEIQRTEQGDSAMYLCASRPAGGMMFFGEGSRLTVL.